These 21 T cell receptor beta chains came from one sample sequenced in a study of cytotoxic CD8 clonotypes in ibrutinib-treated CLL. Clones were sequenced by immunoSEQ multiplex PCR, and TCRdb holds only the in-frame ones, with some missing. The repertoire consists of around 310,000 clones, with roughly 79% occurring once and the leading ten covering under 8.5%. Sequenced here: PBMCs, sampled before ibrutinib treatment. These TCRs come from a human donor with chronic lymphocytic leukemia.

This chain's CDR3 is CASSYQRNTEAFF. The DNA of the CDR3 is TGTGCCAGCAGCTATCAGCGGAACACTGAAGCTTTCTTT. The chain recombines TRBV7-7 with TRBJ1-1; D call uncertain. Germline V gives CDR1 SSHAT, CDR2 FNYEAQ (reference sequence). Deletions cut 4 bases from V and 1 base from J, with 7 bases between. CDR3 length: 13 residues.

J is TRBJ2-5 and V is TRBV18, with D possibly being TRBD2 (5 bases). Germline-derived CDR1 and CDR2 are KGHSH and LQKENI. The CDR3 runs 16 residues. Trimming left V 2 bases short and J 5 bases short, with 18 bases between. The CDR3 DNA is TGTGCCAGCTCACCATATATCAGGAGAGGGAGTGAGACCCAGTACTTC. Protein: CASSPYIRRGSETQYF.

This clone was seen more than once but under ten times. The chain has TRBV27 and TRBJ2-5; D is unresolved. CDR3 length: 16 amino acids. Per the germline V gene, CDR1 is MNHEY and CDR2 is SMNVEV (reference sequence). V was trimmed by 5 bases and J by 5 bases, leaving 21 bases between them. In nucleotides, the CDR3 is TGTGCCAGCAGTCCACCCTCTGTAGGGTCGTCGGAGACCCAGTACTTC. Translating gives CASSPPSVGSSETQYF.

The J gene is TRBJ2-7, the V gene TRBV30, with TRBD2 matching over 9 bases. CDR1 and CDR2 (germline): GTSNPN, SVGIG (reference sequence). The ends lost 0 bases at V and 4 bases at J; junction bases unmatched: 10. The length of the CDR3 is 16 residues. The CDR3 loop reads CAWSVRSGSIVYEQYF. DNA of the CDR3: TGTGCCTGGAGTGTTCGTAGCGGGAGCATAGTGTACGAGCAGTACTTC.

The chain carries TRBV7-3 and TRBJ1-2; D is ambiguous. Germline CDR1 is SGHTA and CDR2 is FQGTGA. Trimming shortened V by 5 bases and J by 7 bases, and 14 bases separated the two germline ends. The CDR3 contains 13 residues. DNA of the CDR3: TGTGCCAGCAGCGAAAGTCCGGGGATTGGCTACACCTTC. Translation gives CASSESPGIGYTF. Looking up the rest from reference TRBV7-3 and TRBJ1-2 gives the full variable domain: GAGVSQTPSNKVTEKGKYVELRCDPISGHTALYWYRQSLGQGPEFLIYFQGTGAADDSGLPNDRFFAVRPEGSVSTLKIQRTERGDSAVYLCASSESPGIGYTFGSGTRLTVV.

The rearrangement joins TRBV18 to TRBJ2-3; D perhaps matches TRBD1 (6 bases). The CDR3 is made up of 14 amino acids. Germline CDR1 KGHSH, CDR2 LQKENI. The V end was cut by 6 bases, the J end by 6 bases, with 16 bases between. Here the CDR3 DNA reads TGTGCCAGCTCGTTTGAGGGGGTCCGGGATACGCAGTATTTT. Amino acid sequence: CASSFEGVRDTQYF.

The chain has TRBV28 and TRBJ1-4; a possible D gene is TRBD1 (6 bases). The CDR3 totals 15 residues. V was shortened by 1 base and J by 10 bases, with 16 bases between the two germline ends. Germline lookup yields CDR1 MDHEN and CDR2 SYDVKM. As DNA, the CDR3 is TGTGCCAGCAGTTTATTCCTACAGGGCGCCGGAAAACTGTTTTTT. Translated, it gives CASSLFLQGAGKLFF. Using reference TRBV28 and TRBJ1-4 for the parts outside the CDR3, the full variable domain is DVKVTQSSRYLVKRTGEKVFLECVQDMDHENMFWYRQDPGLGLRLIYFSYDVKMKEKGDIPEGYSVSREKKERFSLILESASTNQTSMYLCASSLFLQGAGKLFFGSGTQLSVL.

This chain joins TRBV9 and TRBJ2-1, with 15 bases identical to TRBD2. The CDR3 spans 19 residues. Germline values: CDR1 SGDLS, CDR2 YYNGEE. J lost 7 bases, V lost 6 bases, and 17 bases had no gene match. This CDR3 reads CASNRPGLAGGGLLNEQFF. The CDR3 coding sequence is TGTGCCAGCAACCGACCGGGACTAGCGGGGGGAGGGTTGCTGAATGAGCAGTTCTTC.

The chain couples TRBV25-1 to TRBJ1-2, with a weak D call TRBD1 (6 bases). The CDR3 extends over 16 amino acids. Germline loops: CDR1 MGHDK, CDR2 SYGVNS. V gave up 5 bases and J gave up 2 bases, with 18 bases separating them. CDR3 amino acids: CASSWGGGLTNYGYTF. DNA for the CDR3: TGTGCCAGCAGTTGGGGTGGGGGGCTGACCAACTATGGCTACACCTTC.

The chain carries TRBV6-5 and TRBJ2-7, with unresolved D. V lost 4 bases and J 3 bases, leaving 4 bases between the germline ends. This CDR3 spans 11 amino acids. The germline V gene encodes CDR1 MNHEY and CDR2 SVGAGI. The CDR3 coding sequence is TGTGCCAGCAGTTCATACTACGAGCAGTACTTC. This translates into CASSSYYEQYF.

The chain combines TRBV9 with TRBJ2-1, with no clear D. V dropped 0 bases and J dropped 8 bases, with 21 bases sitting between them. Germline V gene lookup returns CDR1 SGDLS and CDR2 YYNGEE. This CDR3 spans 17 amino acids. The CDR3 spells CASSVEFTADPGDEQFF. The CDR3 DNA sequence: TGTGCCAGCAGCGTAGAATTTACGGCCGACCCTGGGGATGAGCAGTTCTTC.

The V gene is TRBV4-1, the J gene TRBJ1-2, with D uncertain. The germline gives CDR1 MGHRA, CDR2 YSYEKL. Trimming took off 3 bases at V and 2 bases at J, with 10 bases between the two ends. CDR3 size: 14 residues. The CDR3 loop is CASSQQSGNYGYTF. The CDR3 nucleotides read TGCGCCAGCAGCCAGCAGAGTGGAAACTATGGCTACACCTTC.

The chain recombines TRBV10-3 with TRBJ1-5; TRBD1 agrees at 7 bases. Trimming cost V 4 bases and J 7 bases; bases outside gene matches: 7. CDR3 length equals 14 residues. Germline V gives CDR1 ENHRY, CDR2 SYGVKD. The chain's CDR3 is CAISAAGGYQPQHF. The CDR3 DNA follows: TGTGCCATCAGTGCGGCAGGGGGTTACCAGCCCCAGCATTTT.

The rearrangement links TRBV15 to TRBJ2-3, with 9 bases that match TRBD2. Unmatched junction bases numbered 8, after V lost 4 bases and J lost 0 bases. The CDR3 runs 17 residues. CDR1 is LNHNV and CDR2 is YYDKDF in the germline V gene (reference sequence). Written as DNA, the CDR3 is TGTGCCACCAGCATGCGGGAGGGCCTTTGGAGCACAGATACGCAGTATTTT. Residues: CATSMREGLWSTDTQYF.

The CDR3 loop reads CAWSRGTGNSGYTF. The CDR3 region has the DNA TGTGCCTGGAGTAGAGGGACAGGGAATTCTGGCTACACCTTC. V is TRBV30 and J is TRBJ1-2; 9 positions match TRBD1. V lost 2 bases to trimming and J lost 7 bases; unmatched junction nucleotides: 8. Per germline, CDR1 GTSNPN and CDR2 SVGIG (reference sequence). CDR3 length: 14 amino acids.

This chain connects TRBV19 to TRBJ2-1, with TRBD1 matching over 8 bases. V lost 7 bases to trimming and J lost 4 bases; unmatched junction nucleotides: 9. Germline CDR1 LNHDA, CDR2 SQIVND (reference sequence). The CDR3 sequence is 15 residues long. The CDR3 loop is CASTEDRVSYNEQFF. CDR3 nucleotide sequence: TGTGCCAGTACCGAGGACAGGGTTTCGTACAATGAGCAGTTCTTC.

This sequence joins TRBV18 and TRBJ2-2; D unclear. There are 14 residues in the CDR3. Trimming shortened V by 3 bases and J by 4 bases, and 9 bases separated the two germline ends. Germline CDR1 and CDR2: KGHSH and LQKENI. The CDR3 DNA reads TGTGCCAGCTCACCTTACTCTGGCACCGGGGAGCTGTTTTTT. It encodes CASSPYSGTGELFF.

The sample holds a few counts of this clone. The chain carries TRBV4-1 and TRBJ2-3, with D perhaps TRBD1 or TRBD2 (5 bases each). The germline V gene has CDR1 MGHRA and CDR2 YSYEKL. CDR3 length: 14 amino acids. The V end was cut by 0 bases, the J end by 4 bases, with 8 bases between. CDR3 sequence reads: CASSQERGADTQYF. The CDR3 DNA is TGCGCCAGCAGCCAAGAGAGGGGCGCAGATACGCAGTATTTT.

This clone showed up just once. The rearrangement uses TRBV5-1 and TRBJ2-7; 7 nucleotides align to TRBD2. The V gene end was trimmed by 1 base and the J gene end by 7 bases; junction bases not matched to a gene: 8. This CDR3 comprises 14 residues. Germline V gene data show CDR1 as SGHRS and CDR2 as YFSETQ. The CDR3 spells CASSLSGTTDEQYF. The CDR3 coding sequence is TGCGCCAGCAGCTTGAGTGGGACTACCGATGAGCAGTACTTC.

This clone was recorded a few times. This specimen includes other DNA sequences encoding the same CDR3. This rearrangement joins TRBV30 to TRBJ2-7, with unresolved D. Trimming removed 0 bases at V and 4 bases at J, with 4 bases between. Looked up from germline, CDR1 is GTSNPN and CDR2 is SVGIG (reference sequence). The CDR3 contains 11 residues. The CDR3 sequence is CAWSVGYEQYF. The CDR3 DNA reads as TGTGCCTGGAGTGTGGGATACGAGCAGTACTTC.

The chain links TRBV5-1 to TRBJ1-1; D not resolved. CDR1 and CDR2 (germline): SGHRS, YFSETQ. V dropped 1 base and J dropped 8 bases, with 18 bases sitting between them. The CDR3 covers 15 residues. CDR3 region: CASSLYFGAGTEAFF. The CDR3 DNA reads as TGCGCCAGCAGCTTGTATTTTGGTGCGGGTACCGAAGCTTTCTTT.